This TCR beta chain was documented in a study of early T cells in non-severe SARS-CoV-2 infection. At the level of the study: Chains were unpaired, as sequencing was done on bulk RNA from unsorted whole blood.

V gave up 1 base and J gave up 1 base; unmatched junction bases: 2. Germline lookup yields CDR1 SGHRS and CDR2 YFSETQ. This CDR3 has 15 residues. As part of library construction, unique molecular identifiers were attached to individual cDNA molecules. Each CDR3 protein gets one entry after TCRdb re-called the 5' RACE reads with MiXCR. This table has 85,000 to 120,000 distinct CDR3 sequences, about an eighth appearing once. J is TRBJ2-5 and V is TRBV5-1; 9 bases are a match to TRBD2. The material sequenced was whole blood. The TCR comes from an adult who was a healthcare worker with PCR-confirmed SARS-CoV-2 infection or an uninfected control (not recorded which). CDR3 sequence (DNA): TGCGCCAGCAGCTTGACTAGCGGGTTCCAAGAGACCCAGTACTTC. Protein sequence: CASSLTSGFQETQYF.